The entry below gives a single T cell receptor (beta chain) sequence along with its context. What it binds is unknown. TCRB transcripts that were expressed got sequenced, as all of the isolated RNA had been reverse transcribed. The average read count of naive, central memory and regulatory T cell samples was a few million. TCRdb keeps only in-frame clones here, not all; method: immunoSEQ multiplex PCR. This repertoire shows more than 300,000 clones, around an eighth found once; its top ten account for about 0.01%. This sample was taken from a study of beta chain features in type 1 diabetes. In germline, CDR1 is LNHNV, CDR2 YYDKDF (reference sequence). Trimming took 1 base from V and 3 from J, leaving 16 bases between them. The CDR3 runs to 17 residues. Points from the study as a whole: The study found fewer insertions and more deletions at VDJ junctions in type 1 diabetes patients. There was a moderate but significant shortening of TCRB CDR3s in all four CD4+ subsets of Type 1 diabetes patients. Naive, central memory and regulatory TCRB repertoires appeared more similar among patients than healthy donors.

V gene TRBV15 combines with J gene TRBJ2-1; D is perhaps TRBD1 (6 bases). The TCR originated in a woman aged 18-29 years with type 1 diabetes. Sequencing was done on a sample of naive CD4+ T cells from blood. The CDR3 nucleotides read TGTGCCACCAGCAGAGGGCCCGAGACAGGCCACTACAATGAGCAGTTCTTC. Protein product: CATSRGPETGHYNEQFF.